This is a list of T cell receptor beta chains from one sample in a study of CD8 T cells in ankylosing spondylitis. MiXCR, run by TCRdb on the 5' RACE reads, gives a single entry per CDR3 protein. The table has about 180,000 distinct CDR3 sequences, around 9.6% seen once. The sequenced sample consisted of blood, either unsorted or a sorted T cell fraction (not recorded which). These receptors came from a female donor with ankylosing spondylitis or in good health (not recorded which). The CDR3 runs from the conserved cysteine through the conserved F or W. The order of the fields is D gene, J gene, clone size, V gene, CDR3 DNA, CDR3 protein. The D gene is left open where the match is weak. A clone size is listed for some rows: how often the clone was seen (once, few, many), or a class if it is expanded.

d_gene: .; j_gene: TRBJ2-7; abundance: .; v_gene: TRBV5-6; CDR3nt: TGTGCCAGCAGCTTGAAGTTCTACGAGCAGTACTTC; CDR3aa: CASSLKFYEQYF
d_gene: TRBD2; j_gene: TRBJ2-4; abundance: .; v_gene: TRBV29-1; CDR3nt: TGCAGCGTTCAAGGGCTAGCGGGAGATAAGGCCAAAAACATTCAGTACTTC; CDR3aa: CSVQGLAGDKAKNIQYF
d_gene: .; j_gene: TRBJ2-1; abundance: few; v_gene: TRBV24-1; CDR3nt: TGTGCCACCAGTGATTTGATAAGCGATGAGCAGTTCTTC; CDR3aa: CATSDLISDEQFF
d_gene: .; j_gene: TRBJ2-4; abundance: few; v_gene: TRBV19; CDR3nt: TGTGCCAGTAGTTCGGGGGGCGATATTCAGTACTTC; CDR3aa: CASSSGGDIQYF
d_gene: .; j_gene: TRBJ2-3; abundance: many; v_gene: TRBV12-3/TRBV12-4; CDR3nt: TGTGCCAGCAGTAGCACAGATACGCAGTATTTT; CDR3aa: CASSSTDTQYF
d_gene: TRBD1; j_gene: TRBJ1-5; abundance: .; v_gene: TRBV19; CDR3nt: TGTGCCAGTAGTTCGGACAGGAGTAGCAATCAGCCCCAGCATTTT; CDR3aa: CASSSDRSSNQPQHF
d_gene: .; j_gene: TRBJ2-7; abundance: few; v_gene: TRBV6-5; CDR3nt: TGTGCCAGCAGTTCCACTGACAGTTACTCCTACGAGCAGTACTTC; CDR3aa: CASSSTDSYSYEQYF
d_gene: .; j_gene: TRBJ2-7; abundance: .; v_gene: TRBV29-1; CDR3nt: TGCAGCGCCAGGGACAAGACCTACGAGCAGTACTTC; CDR3aa: CSARDKTYEQYF
d_gene: .; j_gene: TRBJ2-7; abundance: .; v_gene: TRBV29-1; CDR3nt: TGCAGCGTGGGACCGGCGGCGAGCTCCTACGAGCAGTACTTC; CDR3aa: CSVGPAASSYEQYF
d_gene: TRBD1; j_gene: TRBJ2-7; abundance: .; v_gene: TRBV2; CDR3nt: TGTGCCAGCAGTGGGTCGGGACAGGAGGCCTACGAGCAGTACTTC; CDR3aa: CASSGSGQEAYEQYF
d_gene: TRBD2; j_gene: TRBJ2-5; abundance: .; v_gene: TRBV20-1; CDR3nt: TGCAGTGCTAGAGCGGGAGGGCACGAGACCCAGTACTTC; CDR3aa: CSARAGGHETQYF
d_gene: .; j_gene: TRBJ2-7; abundance: .; v_gene: TRBV2; CDR3nt: TGTGCCAGCAGCGATGCTAGCTCCCCCTACGAGCAGTACTTC; CDR3aa: CASSDASSPYEQYF
d_gene: .; j_gene: TRBJ2-4; abundance: few; v_gene: TRBV11-2; CDR3nt: TGTGCCAGCAGCTTTAGGAGCAAAAACATTCAGTACTTC; CDR3aa: CASSFRSKNIQYF
d_gene: .; j_gene: TRBJ1-1; abundance: few; v_gene: TRBV18; CDR3nt: TGTGCCAGCTCACCACCTCCCGGGAGGTCGGGGAACACTGAAGCTTTCTTT; CDR3aa: CASSPPPGRSGNTEAFF
d_gene: TRBD2; j_gene: TRBJ2-1; abundance: few; v_gene: TRBV7-9; CDR3nt: TGTGCCAGCAGCCCACATGTAGCGGGAGGGTACCACAATGAGCAGTTCTTC; CDR3aa: CASSPHVAGGYHNEQFF
d_gene: .; j_gene: TRBJ2-7; abundance: few; v_gene: TRBV4-1; CDR3nt: TGCGCCAGCAGCCAGGGAATTGGGTTTTACGAGCAGTACTTC; CDR3aa: CASSQGIGFYEQYF
d_gene: .; j_gene: TRBJ2-7; abundance: few; v_gene: TRBV24-1; CDR3nt: TGTGCCACCAGTGACGGCCCCTACGAGCAGTACTTC; CDR3aa: CATSDGPYEQYF
d_gene: .; j_gene: TRBJ2-2; abundance: few; v_gene: TRBV7-9; CDR3nt: TGTGCCAGCAGCGAGGAACTATCCGGCACCGGGGAGCTGTTTTTT; CDR3aa: CASSEELSGTGELFF
d_gene: TRBD1; j_gene: TRBJ1-2; abundance: few; v_gene: TRBV10-3; CDR3nt: TGTGCCACCAGCCCCAGAGGACAGGAGTTTTCTAACTATGGCTACACCTTC; CDR3aa: CATSPRGQEFSNYGYTF
d_gene: TRBD2; j_gene: TRBJ2-7; abundance: .; v_gene: TRBV10-3; CDR3nt: TGTGCCATCAGTGAGCCCGCTGCGGGACTAGCCGCCTACGAGCAGTACTTC; CDR3aa: CAISEPAAGLAAYEQYF
d_gene: TRBD2; j_gene: TRBJ2-7; abundance: few; v_gene: TRBV7-8; CDR3nt: TGTGCCAGCAGCTTAATAGCGGGAAGGGACGAGCAGTACTTC; CDR3aa: CASSLIAGRDEQYF
d_gene: .; j_gene: TRBJ1-3; abundance: few; v_gene: TRBV7-9; CDR3nt: TGTGCCAGCAGCCACCCTGACGGTGGAAACACCATATATTTT; CDR3aa: CASSHPDGGNTIYF
d_gene: TRBD1; j_gene: TRBJ1-5; abundance: .; v_gene: TRBV7-9; CDR3nt: TGTGCCAGCAGCCCCGAAGGGACAGGGAATCAGCCCCAGCATTTT; CDR3aa: CASSPEGTGNQPQHF
d_gene: .; j_gene: TRBJ2-1; abundance: few; v_gene: TRBV7-6; CDR3nt: TGTGCCAGCAGCTTAGGTATCTCCTACAATGAGCAGTTCTTC; CDR3aa: CASSLGISYNEQFF
d_gene: .; j_gene: TRBJ2-3; abundance: .; v_gene: TRBV10-3; CDR3nt: TGTGCCATCAGTGACGAGGAGGGCGGGGATACGCAGTATTTT; CDR3aa: CAISDEEGGDTQYF
d_gene: TRBD2; j_gene: TRBJ2-1; abundance: few; v_gene: TRBV7-9; CDR3nt: TGTGCCAGCAGCTTATCAAGCGGGAGGGCCGGATACAATGAGCAGTTCTTC; CDR3aa: CASSLSSGRAGYNEQFF
d_gene: .; j_gene: TRBJ2-6; abundance: few; v_gene: TRBV7-6; CDR3nt: TGTGCCAGCAGCTTAGACAGGACCGGCTCTGGGGCCAACGTCCTGACTTTC; CDR3aa: CASSLDRTGSGANVLTF
d_gene: TRBD2; j_gene: TRBJ2-5; abundance: few; v_gene: TRBV7-9; CDR3nt: TGTGCCAGCAGCTTAGCGATCGGGGGGGAGACCCAGTACTTC; CDR3aa: CASSLAIGGETQYF
d_gene: .; j_gene: TRBJ1-1; abundance: few; v_gene: TRBV7-3; CDR3nt: TGTGCCAGCAGTGAAGGAAGCACTGAAGCTTTCTTT; CDR3aa: CASSEGSTEAFF
d_gene: .; j_gene: TRBJ1-2; abundance: many; v_gene: TRBV9; CDR3nt: TGTGCCAGCAGCGGCTATAACTATGGCTACACCTTC; CDR3aa: CASSGYNYGYTF
d_gene: .; j_gene: TRBJ1-5; abundance: .; v_gene: TRBV2; CDR3nt: TGTGCCAGCAGTGATAGGGGTGAGCAGCCCCAGCATTTT; CDR3aa: CASSDRGEQPQHF
d_gene: TRBD1; j_gene: TRBJ1-4; abundance: many; v_gene: TRBV12-3/TRBV12-4; CDR3nt: TGTGCCAGCAGGATACAGGGGGCGGGCGAAAAACTGTTTTTT; CDR3aa: CASRIQGAGEKLFF
d_gene: TRBD2; j_gene: TRBJ2-1; abundance: few; v_gene: TRBV7-8; CDR3nt: TGTGCCAGCAGCTTAGCGCGACTAGCGGGAGGGTTTGGGCAGTTCTTC; CDR3aa: CASSLARLAGGFGQFF
d_gene: TRBD2; j_gene: TRBJ2-1; abundance: many; v_gene: TRBV27; CDR3nt: TGTGCCAGCAGTTTAGGGACTAGCGGGAACGATGAGCAGTTCTTC; CDR3aa: CASSLGTSGNDEQFF
d_gene: .; j_gene: TRBJ1-2; abundance: few; v_gene: TRBV6-1; CDR3nt: TGTGCCAGCGGCCCCGGAGGACGGGGCTATGGCTACACCTTC; CDR3aa: CASGPGGRGYGYTF
d_gene: .; j_gene: TRBJ2-7; abundance: .; v_gene: TRBV11-2; CDR3nt: TGTGCCAGCAGCTCGAAGCGGAGGGGCCCACTAGGCGACGAGCAGTACTTC; CDR3aa: CASSSKRRGPLGDEQYF
d_gene: TRBD2; j_gene: TRBJ2-7; abundance: many; v_gene: TRBV6-1; CDR3nt: TGTGCCAGCACCCTGACTAGCGGGGGATCCTACGAGCAGTACTTC; CDR3aa: CASTLTSGGSYEQYF
d_gene: .; j_gene: TRBJ2-1; abundance: .; v_gene: TRBV7-2; CDR3nt: TGTGCCAGCAGCCCAATAACGGTCCATGAGCAGTTCTTC; CDR3aa: CASSPITVHEQFF
d_gene: TRBD1; j_gene: TRBJ2-5; abundance: few; v_gene: TRBV18; CDR3nt: TGTGCCAGCTCACGGGACAGCCAAGAGACCCAGTACTTC; CDR3aa: CASSRDSQETQYF